These 26 T cell receptor beta chains originate from one sample sequenced in a study of cytomegalovirus exposure and HLA in healthy donors. With 60 Vbeta and 13 Jbeta primers, the PCR was carried out. Sequencing used immunoSEQ multiplex PCR; TCRdb keeps in-frame clones, though not all of them. The sample records about 140,000 clones, 88% being singletons. What was sequenced was PBMCs. Receptors originate from a woman aged 40-49 years in good health and CMV-seronegative.

This clone has a single count. The chain has TRBV28 and TRBJ2-3, with 8 bases that match TRBD1. Germline V lookup: CDR1 MDHEN, CDR2 SYDVKM. CDR3 length equals 15 residues. V shed 6 bases and J 4 bases; nucleotides not matched to a gene: 9. This chain's CDR3 is CASSRIGQGADTQYF. In DNA form, the CDR3 reads TGTGCCAGCAGCCGGATCGGACAGGGAGCAGATACGCAGTATTTT. The full variable domain, completed using reference TRBV28 and TRBJ2-3, is DVKVTQSSRYLVKRTGEKVFLECVQDMDHENMFWYRQDPGLGLRLIYFSYDVKMKEKGDIPEGYSVSREKKERFSLILESASTNQTSMYLCASSRIGQGADTQYFGPGTRLTVL.

The V gene is TRBV5-4, the J gene TRBJ2-3; 9 positions match TRBD2. Germline-derived CDR1 and CDR2 are SGHNT and YYREEE (reference sequence). V lost 1 base to trimming and J lost 2 bases; unmatched junction nucleotides: 5. The CDR3 runs 16 residues. The CDR3 DNA follows: TGTGCCAGCAGCTTGATGCTAGCGGGACACACAGATACGCAGTATTTT. Its translation: CASSLMLAGHTDTQYF.

V gene TRBV19 combines with J gene TRBJ1-5; a possible D gene is TRBD1 (6 bases). V was cut by 9 bases and J by 0 bases, with 15 bases left in between. The CDR3 spans 15 residues. In germline, CDR1 is LNHDA, CDR2 SQIVND (reference sequence). The DNA of the CDR3 is TGTGCCAGAGTCAACAGGGCATATAGCAATCAGCCCCAGCATTTT. Translation: CARVNRAYSNQPQHF.

The chain has TRBV6-6 and TRBJ2-7, with 12 bases fitting TRBD2. In germline, CDR1 is MNHNY, CDR2 SVGAGI (reference sequence). The CDR3 loop spans 16 amino acids. V dropped 4 bases and J dropped 0; count of bases not matched to a gene: 4. This CDR3 is CASSSPSGRGSYEQYF. The CDR3 DNA reads as TGTGCCAGCAGTTCCCCTAGCGGGAGGGGCTCCTACGAGCAGTACTTC.

The chain carries TRBV5-1 and TRBJ2-5; 8 bases match TRBD1. V gave up 0 bases and J gave up 5 bases; unmatched junction bases: 6. CDR1 is SGHRS, CDR2 YFSETQ, per germline. The CDR3 consists of 15 residues. The CDR3 nucleotides are TGCGCCAGCAGCTTGGGGACAGGGTCGGGGGAGACCCAGTACTTC. This encodes CASSLGTGSGETQYF. Full variable domain (outside the CDR3, taken from reference TRBV5-1 and TRBJ2-5): KAGVTQTPRYLIKTRGQQVTLSCSPISGHRSVSWYQQTPGQGLQFLFEYFSETQRNKGNFPGRFSGRQFSNSRSEMNVSTLELGDSALYLCASSLGTGSGETQYFGPGTRLLVL.

The chain has TRBV4-1 and TRBJ1-2; tentative D call: TRBD1 (5 bases). This CDR3 contains 15 residues. The germline V gene encodes CDR1 MGHRA and CDR2 YSYEKL. Trimming cost V 0 bases and J 2 bases, with 10 bases left between them. The CDR3 loop is CASSQDMGGNYGYTF. CDR3 bases: TGCGCCAGCAGCCAAGACATGGGGGGGAACTATGGCTACACCTTC.

J is TRBJ2-3 and V is TRBV30; D possibly corresponds to TRBD1 (5 bases). Germline V gene lookup returns CDR1 GTSNPN and CDR2 SVGIG (reference sequence). This CDR3 has 17 residues. V was clipped by 5 bases and J by 6 bases, with 27 bases between them. The CDR3 here is CAWGGVVWGSALDTQYF. The CDR3 DNA reads TGTGCCTGGGGTGGGGTGGTATGGGGCAGTGCCCTGGATACGCAGTATTTT.

The genes are TRBV28 and TRBJ2-5; perhaps TRBD1 as D (5 bases). The CDR3 consists of 13 residues. Trimming took off 8 bases at V and 4 bases at J, with 14 bases between the two ends. Germline CDR1 is MDHEN and CDR2 is SYDVKM. The CDR3 region is CASLKPGSETQYF. CDR3 coding DNA: TGTGCCAGCCTTAAGCCAGGGTCAGAGACCCAGTACTTC.

The chain has TRBV5-1 and TRBJ2-3, with 8 positions matching TRBD2. The V gene end was trimmed by 4 bases and the J gene end by 3 bases; junction bases not matched to a gene: 7. The CDR3 totals 15 residues. Germline CDR1 and CDR2: SGHRS and YFSETQ. The CDR3 sequence is CASSPAGVLTDTQYF. The DNA for the CDR3 is TGCGCCAGCAGCCCAGCGGGAGTGTTAACAGATACGCAGTATTTT. The full variable domain, its missing parts supplied by reference TRBV5-1 and TRBJ2-3, is KAGVTQTPRYLIKTRGQQVTLSCSPISGHRSVSWYQQTPGQGLQFLFEYFSETQRNKGNFPGRFSGRQFSNSRSEMNVSTLELGDSALYLCASSPAGVLTDTQYFGPGTRLTVL.

The chain combines TRBV9 with TRBJ2-1; perhaps TRBD2 as D (5 bases). Germline V lookup: CDR1 SGDLS, CDR2 YYNGEE. The CDR3 is made up of 15 amino acids. Deletions cut 4 bases from V and 9 bases from J, with 20 bases between. CDR3 in DNA: TGTGCCAGCAGCCGAATGAGGGCCCTCGGCGGTGAGCAGTTCTTC. It encodes CASSRMRALGGEQFF.

Turning to this clone: Within the sample, other DNA sequences also encode this same CDR3. J is TRBJ1-5 and V is TRBV7-2; maybe TRBD1 (6 bases). Germline V lookup: CDR1 SGHTA, CDR2 FQGNSA. The V end lost 3 bases, the J end lost 2 bases, and 11 bases lay between the germline ends. The CDR3 extends over 15 amino acids. This chain's CDR3 is CASSLGRGGNQPQHF. Here the CDR3 DNA reads TGTGCCAGCAGCTTGGGCAGGGGTGGCAATCAGCCCCAGCATTTT.

This chain uses TRBV7-2 with TRBJ1-2; D call uncertain. In germline, CDR1 is SGHTA, CDR2 FQGNSA. CDR3 length: 13 amino acids. Between the trimmed V and J ends, which lost 4 bases and 8 bases, there was a span of 14 bases. The CDR3 nucleotides are TGTGCCAGCAGCTCGGCAGGCAGACGCGGCTACACCTTC. It codes for CASSSAGRRGYTF.

The J gene is TRBJ1-2, the V gene TRBV7-9; no clear D. The CDR3 length is 12 residues. Germline values: CDR1 SEHNR, CDR2 FQNEAQ (reference sequence). Trimming took off 6 bases at V and 6 bases at J, with 11 bases between the two ends. The CDR3, as DNA: TGTGCCAGCAGTCTGACAATCGATGGCTACACCTTC. Translating it yields CASSLTIDGYTF.

V usage is TRBV2 and J usage is TRBJ2-3; TRBD2 is a possible D gene (6 bases). The CDR3 is 15 amino acids. In germline, CDR1 is SNHLY, CDR2 FYNNEI. V was clipped by 2 bases and J by 4 bases, with 13 bases between them. In DNA form, the CDR3 reads TGTGCCAGCAGTGAAATCAGAAGGGACTCAGATACGCAGTATTTT. Residues: CASSEIRRDSDTQYF.

V usage is TRBV2 and J usage is TRBJ2-1, with D unclear. This CDR3 comprises 13 residues. Germline CDR1 SNHLY, CDR2 FYNNEI. V lost 2 bases and J 1 base, leaving 3 bases between the germline ends. The CDR3 is CASSESSYNEQFF. In DNA, the CDR3 is TGTGCCAGCAGTGAATCTTCCTACAATGAGCAGTTCTTC.

This rearrangement joins TRBV6-5 to TRBJ1-6; D is perhaps TRBD1 (5 bases). Trimming took off 0 bases at V and 4 bases at J, with 10 bases between the two ends. The CDR3 contains 16 residues. Germline V gene sequence: CDR1 MNHEY, CDR2 SVGAGI. The CDR3: CASSYSWTSYNSPLHF. CDR3 bases: TGTGCCAGCAGTTACTCTTGGACATCTTATAATTCACCCCTCCACTTT.

The chain joins TRBV11-3 to TRBJ1-1, with TRBD1 matching over 8 bases. The CDR3 covers 16 residues. With V trimmed by 1 base and J by 5 bases, 9 bases remained unmatched. Germline values: CDR1 SGHNT, CDR2 YENEEA. The CDR3 sequence: CASSLAPRQGRTEAFF. For the CDR3, the DNA is TGTGCCAGCAGCTTAGCGCCCAGACAGGGGAGGACTGAAGCTTTCTTT.

The rearrangement uses TRBV6-4 and TRBJ2-3; D may be TRBD2 (6 bases). Looked up from germline, CDR1 is MRHNA and CDR2 is SNTAGT. V gave up 6 bases and J gave up 2 bases, with 15 bases separating them. The CDR3 totals 15 residues. The CDR3 region is CASRSQAGNTDTQYF. The CDR3 nucleotides are TGTGCCAGCAGAAGTCAGGCGGGGAACACAGATACGCAGTATTTT.

This clone was observed a few times. The chain has TRBV19 and TRBJ1-2; 9 bases map to TRBD1. Per the germline V gene, CDR1 is LNHDA and CDR2 is SQIVND (reference sequence). The CDR3 is 14 amino acids. V was pared by 6 bases and J by 0 bases, with 2 bases of the junction left unmatched. The CDR3 coding sequence is TGTGCCAGTAGCAGACAGGGGGCTAACTATGGCTACACCTTC. The encoded protein is CASSRQGANYGYTF.

The chain carries TRBV5-4 and TRBJ1-4; 8 nucleotides align to TRBD1. This CDR3 comprises 15 residues. J lost 8 bases, V lost 2 bases, and 8 bases had no gene match. Germline V CDR1 and CDR2: SGHNT, YYREEE (reference sequence). CDR3 protein: CASSFADRENEKLFF. CDR3 DNA sequence: TGTGCCAGCAGCTTTGCGGACAGGGAGAACGAAAAACTGTTTTTT.

This clone was recorded a few times. The CDR3 protein is CASSMVGYSHEQYF. The CDR3 bases are TGTGCCAGTAGTATGGTTGGGTACAGTCACGAGCAGTACTTC. The chain links TRBV19 to TRBJ2-7; D is unclear. V shed 3 bases and J shed 5 bases, with 14 bases lying between them. The V gene's germline CDR1 is LNHDA and CDR2 SQIVND (reference sequence). The CDR3 has 14 amino acids.

The CDR3 sequence: CAIYGGGTDTQYF. Written as DNA, the CDR3 is TGTGCCATCTATGGGGGGGGAACAGATACGCAGTATTTT. The J gene is TRBJ2-3, the V gene TRBV11-2; 7 positions match TRBD2. V trimming: 10 bases; J trimming: 3 bases; junction bases outside the gene matches: 7. Germline CDR1 is SGHAT and CDR2 is FQNNGV. This CDR3 region has 13 residues.

This clone turned up a few times. The chain is built from TRBV28 and TRBJ1-5, with D tentatively TRBD1 (5 bases). The CDR3 loop spans 13 amino acids. Germline V gene sequence: CDR1 MDHEN, CDR2 SYDVKM. Trimming took 5 bases from V and 4 from J, leaving 9 bases between them. The CDR3 sequence: CASSTPGNQPQHF. DNA of the CDR3: TGTGCCAGCAGTACACCAGGGAATCAGCCCCAGCATTTT.

This clone has only one observation. V and J are TRBV5-1 and TRBJ2-7; TRBD1 might be the D (5 bases). Trimming shortened V by 5 bases and J by 2 bases, and 17 bases separated the two germline ends. Germline CDR1 and CDR2: SGHRS and YFSETQ. This CDR3 has 15 amino acids. CDR3 coding DNA: TGCGCCAGCAGACCGAGTTCGACAGCAACCTACGAGCAGTACTTC. It yields the protein CASRPSSTATYEQYF.

V is TRBV19 and J is TRBJ2-3; 11 positions agree with TRBD2. The germline V gene has CDR1 LNHDA and CDR2 SQIVND (reference sequence). The CDR3 consists of 18 residues. Trimming took 7 bases from V and 2 from J; bases not matched to a gene: 14. The CDR3 nucleotides read TGTGCCAGTATGAACAGAGGCTTTAGCGGGGGGGCCACAGATACGCAGTATTTT. This translates into CASMNRGFSGGATDTQYF.

The DNA for the CDR3 is TGTGCCAGCAGTTTATCGTTCCGACTAGCGGGAATGGGGGAGCAGTACTTC. It codes for CASSLSFRLAGMGEQYF. The chain carries TRBV27 and TRBJ2-7, with 11 bases fitting TRBD2. Germline V gene lookup returns CDR1 MNHEY and CDR2 SMNVEV (reference sequence). This CDR3 region has 17 residues. J was trimmed by 7 bases and V by 0 bases; bases with no gene match: 11.